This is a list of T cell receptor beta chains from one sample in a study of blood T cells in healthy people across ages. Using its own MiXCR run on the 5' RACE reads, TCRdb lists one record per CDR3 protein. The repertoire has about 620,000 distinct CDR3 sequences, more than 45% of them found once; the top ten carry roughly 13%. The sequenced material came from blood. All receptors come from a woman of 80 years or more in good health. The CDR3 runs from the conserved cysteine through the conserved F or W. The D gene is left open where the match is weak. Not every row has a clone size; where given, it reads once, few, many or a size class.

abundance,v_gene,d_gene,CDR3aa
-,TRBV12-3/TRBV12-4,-,CASRRTEGSDGYTF
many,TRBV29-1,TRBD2,CSGSGGYNEQFF
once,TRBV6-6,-,CASSLLVTEAFF
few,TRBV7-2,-,CASSLGALRETQYF
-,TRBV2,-,CARTKQGTDTQYF
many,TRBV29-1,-,CSGSLRNNEQFF
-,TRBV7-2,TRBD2,CASSPTGTSPYEQYF
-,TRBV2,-,CASSVAGANRGELFF
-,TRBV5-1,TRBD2,CASSLVGGVQEQYF
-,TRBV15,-,CATSRDREREQFF
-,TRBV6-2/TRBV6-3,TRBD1,CASSGSWTGDGELLF
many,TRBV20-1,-,CSARRQIYNEQFF
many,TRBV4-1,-,CASSPKDNYRSSTDTQYF
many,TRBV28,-,CASSLTLGGPFYGYTF
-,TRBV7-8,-,CASSPMGRAKNIQYF
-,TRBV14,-,CASSQAPPGDHPYGYTF
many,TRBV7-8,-,CASSLGVVKTQYF
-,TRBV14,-,CASSRLAGRNEKLFF
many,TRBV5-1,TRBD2,CASRSQAGGAKNIQYF
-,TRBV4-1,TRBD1,CASSPTRDRVSSGANVLTF
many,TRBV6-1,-,CASSVVETQYF
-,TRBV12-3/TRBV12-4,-,CASSRRGIGTEAFF
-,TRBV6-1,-,CASSMAGWGNEQFF
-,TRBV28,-,CASGTLQGTLSETQYF
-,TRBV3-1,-,CASSHGMGQPQHF
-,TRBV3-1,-,CASSPRRRETQYF
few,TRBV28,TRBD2,CASSAPNPGLAATQYF
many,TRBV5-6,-,CASSSGGREQFF
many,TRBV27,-,CASSWTLTSTDTQYF
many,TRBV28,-,CASSPLGSPLHF
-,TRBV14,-,CASSPSKGFLGEGFYEQFF
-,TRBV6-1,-,CASSTTVAMYF
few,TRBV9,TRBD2,CASSVTSGGPGEQYF
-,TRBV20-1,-,CSAQWGDSNQPQHF
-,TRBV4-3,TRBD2,CASSQGRQSGGSSYNEQFF
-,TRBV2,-,CASSERGLLSETQYF
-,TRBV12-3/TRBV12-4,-,CASSFHGPGELFF
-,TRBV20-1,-,CSAEGGRSTAEETQYF
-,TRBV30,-,CAWSVPLGYGYTF
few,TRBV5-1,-,CASSKEASYNEQYF
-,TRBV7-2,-,CASSSGQTSGTEAFF
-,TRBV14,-,CASSQDSAGLEGEQYF
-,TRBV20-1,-,CSAIVYGEQFF
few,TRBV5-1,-,CASNLGDLANTGELFF
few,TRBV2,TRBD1,CASSGTGYNEQYF
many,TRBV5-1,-,CASSKTAPTNYGYTF
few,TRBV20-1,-,CSARVRGAPGQPQHF
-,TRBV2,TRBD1,CARGTGQNQPQHF
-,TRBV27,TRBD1,CASSPQGQGRNYGYTF
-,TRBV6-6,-,CASEFRQEAQYF
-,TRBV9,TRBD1,CASSGQGDYEQYF
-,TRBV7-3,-,CASSIPPLGAQYF
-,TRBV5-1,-,CASSLQPDRKETQYF
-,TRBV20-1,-,CSAPVGGGGGTEAFF
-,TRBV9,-,CASNRGGYEQYF
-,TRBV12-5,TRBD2,CASGLVQKTSGSSNEQFF
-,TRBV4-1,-,CASSPGRRELFF
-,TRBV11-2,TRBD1,CAGSLGTGTSTDTQYF
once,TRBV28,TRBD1,CASCRDRGRPNYGYTF